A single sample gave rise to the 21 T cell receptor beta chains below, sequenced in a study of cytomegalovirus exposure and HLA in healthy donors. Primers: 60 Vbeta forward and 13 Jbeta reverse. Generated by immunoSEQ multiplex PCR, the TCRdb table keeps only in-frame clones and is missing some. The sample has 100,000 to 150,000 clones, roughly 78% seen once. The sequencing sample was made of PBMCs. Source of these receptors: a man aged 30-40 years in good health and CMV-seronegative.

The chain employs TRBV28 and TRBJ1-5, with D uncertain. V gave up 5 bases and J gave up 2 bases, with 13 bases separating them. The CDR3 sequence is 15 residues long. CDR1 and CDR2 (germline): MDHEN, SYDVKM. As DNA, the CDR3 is TGTGCCAGCAGTCCCCTGGGGAGTGGCAATCAGCCCCAGCATTTT. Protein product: CASSPLGSGNQPQHF.

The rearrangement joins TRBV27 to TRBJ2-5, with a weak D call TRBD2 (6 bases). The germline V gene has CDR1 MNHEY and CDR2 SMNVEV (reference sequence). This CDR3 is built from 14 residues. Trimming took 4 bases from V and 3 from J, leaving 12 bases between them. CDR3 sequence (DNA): TGTGCCAGCAGTTCGCTCCGGGAGAAAGAGACCCAGTACTTC. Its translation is CASSSLREKETQYF.

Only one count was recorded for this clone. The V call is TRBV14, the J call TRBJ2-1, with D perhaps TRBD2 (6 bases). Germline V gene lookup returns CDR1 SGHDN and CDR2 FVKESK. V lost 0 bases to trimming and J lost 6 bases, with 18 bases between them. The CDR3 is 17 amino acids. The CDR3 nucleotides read TGTGCCAGCAGCCAAGATTCGGGGGATTGGGGTATCAATGAGCAGTTCTTC. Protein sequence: CASSQDSGDWGINEQFF.

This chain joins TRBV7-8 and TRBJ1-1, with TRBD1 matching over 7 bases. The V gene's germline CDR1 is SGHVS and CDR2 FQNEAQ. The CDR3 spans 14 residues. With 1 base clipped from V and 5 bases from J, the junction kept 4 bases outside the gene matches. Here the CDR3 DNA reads TGTGCCAGCAGCTTAGAAAGGGGGCGGACTGAAGCTTTCTTT. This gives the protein CASSLERGRTEAFF. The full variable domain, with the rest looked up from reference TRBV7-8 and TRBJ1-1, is GAGVSQSPRYKVAKRGQDVALRCDPISGHVSLFWYQQALGQGPEFLTYFQNEAQLDKSGLPSDRFFAERPEGSVSTLKIQRTQQEDSAVYLCASSLERGRTEAFFGQGTRLTVV.

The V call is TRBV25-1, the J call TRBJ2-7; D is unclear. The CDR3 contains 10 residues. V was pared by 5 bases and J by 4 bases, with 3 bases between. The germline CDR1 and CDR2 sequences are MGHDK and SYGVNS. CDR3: CASSLYEQYF. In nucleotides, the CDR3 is TGTGCCAGCAGTCTATACGAGCAGTACTTC.

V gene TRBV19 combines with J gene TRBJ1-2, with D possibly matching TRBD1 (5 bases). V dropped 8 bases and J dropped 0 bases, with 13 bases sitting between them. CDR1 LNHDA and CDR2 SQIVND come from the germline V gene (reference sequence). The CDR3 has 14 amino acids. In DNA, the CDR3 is TGTGCCAGTGGTGGCCGGGGGACTAACTATGGCTACACCTTC. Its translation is CASGGRGTNYGYTF.

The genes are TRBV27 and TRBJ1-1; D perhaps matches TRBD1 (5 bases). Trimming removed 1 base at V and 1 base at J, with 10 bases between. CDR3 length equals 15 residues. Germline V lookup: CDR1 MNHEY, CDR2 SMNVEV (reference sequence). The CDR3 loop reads CASSLFRGSNTEAFF. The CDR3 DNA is TGTGCCAGCAGTTTATTCCGGGGGTCGAACACTGAAGCTTTCTTT.

The CDR3 is CASSYRQGRNEKLFF. As DNA, the CDR3 is TGTGCCAGCAGTTACAGACAGGGGAGGAATGAAAAACTGTTTTTT. V is TRBV27 and J is TRBJ1-4; 8 bases line up with TRBD1. In germline, CDR1 is MNHEY, CDR2 SMNVEV (reference sequence). The junction had 6 bases not matched to a gene; V was cut back by 4 bases and J by 5 bases. The CDR3 contains 15 residues.

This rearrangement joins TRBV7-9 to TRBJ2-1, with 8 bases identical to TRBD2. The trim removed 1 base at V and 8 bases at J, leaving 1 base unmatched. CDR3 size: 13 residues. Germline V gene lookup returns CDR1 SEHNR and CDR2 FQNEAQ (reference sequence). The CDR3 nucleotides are TGTGCCAGCAGCTTAGGGACTAGCCATGAGCAGTTCTTC. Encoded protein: CASSLGTSHEQFF.

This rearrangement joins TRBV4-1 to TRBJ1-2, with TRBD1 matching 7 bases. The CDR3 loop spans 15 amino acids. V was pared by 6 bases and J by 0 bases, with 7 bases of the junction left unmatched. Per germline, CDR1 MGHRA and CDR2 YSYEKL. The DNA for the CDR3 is TGCGCCAGCAGAAGCAACAGGGGCGCTAACTATGGCTACACCTTC. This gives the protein CASRSNRGANYGYTF.

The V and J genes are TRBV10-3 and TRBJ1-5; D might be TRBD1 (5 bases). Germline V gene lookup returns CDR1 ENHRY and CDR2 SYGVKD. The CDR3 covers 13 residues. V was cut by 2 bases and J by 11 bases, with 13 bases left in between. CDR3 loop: CAISETQESTQHF. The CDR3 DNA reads TGTGCCATCAGTGAGACACAGGAGTCCACCCAGCATTTT.

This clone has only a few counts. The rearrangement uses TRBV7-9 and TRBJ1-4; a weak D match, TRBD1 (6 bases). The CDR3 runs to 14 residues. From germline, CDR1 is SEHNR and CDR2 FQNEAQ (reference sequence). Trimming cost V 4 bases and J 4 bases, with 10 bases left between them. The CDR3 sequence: CASSSTGFNEKLFF. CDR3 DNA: TGTGCCAGCAGCTCAACAGGGTTTAATGAAAAACTGTTTTTT. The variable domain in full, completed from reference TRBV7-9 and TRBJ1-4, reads DTGVSQNPRHKITKRGQNVTFRCDPISEHNRLYWYRQTLGQGPEFLTYFQNEAQLEKSRLLSDRFSAERPKGSFSTLEIQRTEQGDSAMYLCASSSTGFNEKLFFGSGTQLSVL.

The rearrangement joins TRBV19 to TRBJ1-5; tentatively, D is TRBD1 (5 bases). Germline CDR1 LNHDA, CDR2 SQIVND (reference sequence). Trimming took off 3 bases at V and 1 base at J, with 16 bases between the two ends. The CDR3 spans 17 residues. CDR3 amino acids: CASSIFGGEASNQPQHF. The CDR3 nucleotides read TGTGCCAGTAGTATCTTCGGGGGAGAGGCGAGCAATCAGCCCCAGCATTTT.

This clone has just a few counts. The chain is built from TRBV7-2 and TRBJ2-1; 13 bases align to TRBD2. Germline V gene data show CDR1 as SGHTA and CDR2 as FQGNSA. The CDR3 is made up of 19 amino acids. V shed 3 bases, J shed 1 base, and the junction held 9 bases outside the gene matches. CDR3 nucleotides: TGTGCCAGCAGCTTCCCAAACAGGACTAGCGGGGGATCCTACAATGAGCAGTTCTTC. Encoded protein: CASSFPNRTSGGSYNEQFF.

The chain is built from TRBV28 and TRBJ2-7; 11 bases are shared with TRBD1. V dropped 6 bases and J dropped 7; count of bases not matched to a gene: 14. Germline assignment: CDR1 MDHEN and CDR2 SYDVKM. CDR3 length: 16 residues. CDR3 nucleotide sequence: TGTGCCAGCAGCCCAGCCCGGGGACAGGGGGTGAGAGAGCAGTACTTC. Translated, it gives CASSPARGQGVREQYF. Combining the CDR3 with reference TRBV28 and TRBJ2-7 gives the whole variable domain DVKVTQSSRYLVKRTGEKVFLECVQDMDHENMFWYRQDPGLGLRLIYFSYDVKMKEKGDIPEGYSVSREKKERFSLILESASTNQTSMYLCASSPARGQGVREQYFGPGTRLTVT.

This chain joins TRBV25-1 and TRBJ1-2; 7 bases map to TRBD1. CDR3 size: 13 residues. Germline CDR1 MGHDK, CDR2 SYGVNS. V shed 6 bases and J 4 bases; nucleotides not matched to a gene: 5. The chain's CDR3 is CASSSGTVYGYTF. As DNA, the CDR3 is TGTGCCAGCAGCTCCGGGACAGTCTATGGCTACACCTTC.

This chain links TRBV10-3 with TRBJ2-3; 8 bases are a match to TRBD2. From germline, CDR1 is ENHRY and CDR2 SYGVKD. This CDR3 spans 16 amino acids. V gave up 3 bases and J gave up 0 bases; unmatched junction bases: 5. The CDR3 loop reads CAISDSRGGSTDTQYF. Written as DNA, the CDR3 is TGTGCCATCAGTGACTCTCGGGGGGGAAGCACAGATACGCAGTATTTT.

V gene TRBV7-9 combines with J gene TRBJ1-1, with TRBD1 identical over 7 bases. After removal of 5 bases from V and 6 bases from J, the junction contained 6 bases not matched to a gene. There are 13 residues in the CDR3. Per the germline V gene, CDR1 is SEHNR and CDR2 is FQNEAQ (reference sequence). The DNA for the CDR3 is TGTGCCAGCAGCCCGGCAGGGGGAGCTGAAGCTTTCTTT. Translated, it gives CASSPAGGAEAFF.

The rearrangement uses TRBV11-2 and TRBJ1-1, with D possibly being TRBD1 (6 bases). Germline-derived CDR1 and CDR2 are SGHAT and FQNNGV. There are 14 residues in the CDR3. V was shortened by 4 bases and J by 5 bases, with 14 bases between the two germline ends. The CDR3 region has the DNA TGTGCCAGCAGCTCCTATGCAGGGGATACTGAAGCTTTCTTT. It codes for CASSSYAGDTEAFF.

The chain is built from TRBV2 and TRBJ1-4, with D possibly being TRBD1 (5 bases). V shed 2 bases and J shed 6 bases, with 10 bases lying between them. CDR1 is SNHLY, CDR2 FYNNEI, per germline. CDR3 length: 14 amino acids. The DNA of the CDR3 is TGTGCCAGCAGTGAACAGGGAGGTGATGAAAAACTGTTTTTT. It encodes CASSEQGGDEKLFF.

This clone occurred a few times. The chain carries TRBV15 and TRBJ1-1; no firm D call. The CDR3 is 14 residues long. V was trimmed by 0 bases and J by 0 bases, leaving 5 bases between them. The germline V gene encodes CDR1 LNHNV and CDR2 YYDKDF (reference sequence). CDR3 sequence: CATSRDLLNTEAFF. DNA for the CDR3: TGTGCCACCAGCAGAGATCTTTTGAACACTGAAGCTTTCTTT.